This T cell receptor beta chain was observed in a study of T cell repertoires in cytomegalovirus infection. The junction had 6 bases not matched to a gene; V was cut back by 7 bases and J by 2 bases. The CDR3 has 15 residues. The germline V gene has CDR1 SGHTA and CDR2 FQGNSA. TCRdb passed the reads through MiXCR, listing each CDR3 protein once. Of approximately 350,000 distinct CDR3 sequences in the sample, just under 35% were seen once. Study outcomes and limitations: Cumulative frequency of public TCR beta families picked out carriers of CMV plus the relevant HLA. It was HLA-C-restricted CMV-specific TCR beta clonotypes that dominated the response ex vivo.

This clonotype was detected many times. Its specificity is not known. This TCR was recovered from a human donor in good health (CMV status not recorded). Some clones in this sample may be carry-over from other donors' samples. The chain recombines TRBV7-2 with TRBJ2-1, with 9 nucleotides matching TRBD1. The sample in question was cultured PBMCs, obtained from culture after CMV antigen stimulation. DNA for the CDR3: TGTGCCAGCATCCTCGGGACAGGGACCTACAATGAGCAGTTCTTC. It codes for CASILGTGTYNEQFF.